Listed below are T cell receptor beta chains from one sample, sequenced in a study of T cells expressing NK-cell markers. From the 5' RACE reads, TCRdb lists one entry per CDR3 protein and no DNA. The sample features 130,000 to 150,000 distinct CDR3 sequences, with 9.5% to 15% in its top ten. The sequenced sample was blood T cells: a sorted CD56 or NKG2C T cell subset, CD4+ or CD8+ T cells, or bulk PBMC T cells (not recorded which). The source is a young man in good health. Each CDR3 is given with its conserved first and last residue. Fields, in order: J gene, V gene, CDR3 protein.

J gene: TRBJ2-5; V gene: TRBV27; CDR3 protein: CASSPNQGLQETQYF
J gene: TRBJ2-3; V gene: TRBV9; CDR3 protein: CASSVAPQDRDTQYF
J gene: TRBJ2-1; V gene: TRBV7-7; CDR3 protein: CASSKYEGFAEQFF
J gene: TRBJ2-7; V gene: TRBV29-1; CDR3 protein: CSVDQGGLDEQYF
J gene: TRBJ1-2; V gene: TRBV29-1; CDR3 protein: CSGTGTDGYTF
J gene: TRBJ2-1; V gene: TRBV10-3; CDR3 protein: CAISDGTSYNEQFF
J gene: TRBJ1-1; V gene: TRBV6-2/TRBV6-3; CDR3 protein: CASSLLTGEAFF
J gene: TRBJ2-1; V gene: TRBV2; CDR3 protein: CASSPTSGGNNEQFF
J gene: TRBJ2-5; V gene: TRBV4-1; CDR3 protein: CASSQRTAGEGETQYF
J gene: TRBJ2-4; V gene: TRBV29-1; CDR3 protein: CSTQRLGIQYF
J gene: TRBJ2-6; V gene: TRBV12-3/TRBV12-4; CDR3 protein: CASNPGTVGSGANVLTF